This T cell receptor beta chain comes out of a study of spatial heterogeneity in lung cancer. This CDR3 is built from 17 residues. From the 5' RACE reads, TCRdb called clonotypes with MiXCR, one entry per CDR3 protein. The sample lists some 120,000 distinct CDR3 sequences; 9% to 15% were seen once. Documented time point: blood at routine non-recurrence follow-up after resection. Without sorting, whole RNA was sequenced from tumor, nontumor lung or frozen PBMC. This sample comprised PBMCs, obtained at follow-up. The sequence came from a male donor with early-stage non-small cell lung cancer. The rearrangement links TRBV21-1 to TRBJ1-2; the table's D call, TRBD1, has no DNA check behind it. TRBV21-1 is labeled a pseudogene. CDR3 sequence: CASSKWADRGRQDGYTF. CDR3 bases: TGTGCCAGCAGCAAATGGGCAGACAGGGGGCGCCAGGATGGCTACACCTTC.